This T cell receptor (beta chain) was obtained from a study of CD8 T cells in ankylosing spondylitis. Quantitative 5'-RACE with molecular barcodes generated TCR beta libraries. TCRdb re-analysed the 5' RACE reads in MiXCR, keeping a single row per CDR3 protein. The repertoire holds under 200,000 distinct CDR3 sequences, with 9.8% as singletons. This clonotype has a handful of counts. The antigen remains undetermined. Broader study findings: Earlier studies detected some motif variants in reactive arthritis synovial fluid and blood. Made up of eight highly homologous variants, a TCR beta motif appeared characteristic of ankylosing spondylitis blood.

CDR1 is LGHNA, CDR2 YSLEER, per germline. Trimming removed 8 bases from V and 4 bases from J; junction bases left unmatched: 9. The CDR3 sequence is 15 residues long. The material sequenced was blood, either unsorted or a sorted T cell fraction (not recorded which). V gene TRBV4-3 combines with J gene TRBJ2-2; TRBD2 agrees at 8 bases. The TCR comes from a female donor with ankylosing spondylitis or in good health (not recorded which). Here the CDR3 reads CASSSGTRLTGELFF. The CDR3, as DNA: TGCGCCAGCTCGTCCGGGACTAGACTCACCGGGGAGCTGTTTTTT.